One TCR beta chain is described in this entry. The antigen is unknown. This sample stems from a study of PD-L1 blockade in urothelial cancer. Study context: Males with bladder-origin urothelial cancer made up about 85% of the roughly 29 patients. Analysis of the blood was performed 3 weeks (second dose) and 6 weeks after treatment start. Study-level points and caveats: Enhanced expansion of tumor-associated blood clones at 3 weeks characterized durable-benefit patients. Better progression-free and overall survival followed lower pretreatment blood clonality.

Germline values: CDR1 LNHDA, CDR2 SQIVND (reference sequence). After removal of 3 bases from V and 4 bases from J, the junction contained 12 bases not matched to a gene. This CDR3 contains 17 residues. Data came from immunoSEQ multiplex PCR; TCRdb stores just in-frame clones and leaves some out. The sample contains more than 55,000 clones, 86% of which appear only once. This clonotype originated in a man aged 50-60 years with urothelial cancer. This chain links TRBV19 with TRBJ2-1; 7 bases are shared with TRBD2. Sequencing used PBMCs, obtained around atezolizumab (anti-PD-L1) treatment. CDR3 amino acids: CASSIPWASGLYNEQFF. For the CDR3, the DNA is TGTGCCAGTAGTATCCCGTGGGCTAGCGGTCTTTACAATGAGCAGTTCTTC.